A single sample is the source of the 23 T cell receptor beta chains below, sequenced in a study of beta chain features in type 1 diabetes. Investigators reverse transcribed all isolated RNA, so they sequenced expressed TCRB transcripts. Sequenced by immunoSEQ multiplex PCR; TCRdb stores in-frame clones only, minus some. The sample gives some 500,000 clones, about an eighth of which show up once; 0.035% to 0.05% is in the top ten. Sequencing was carried out using naive CD4+ T cells from blood. The receptors derive from a woman between 18 and 30 years old in good health.

CDR3 sequence (DNA): TGCGCCAGCAGCCAAAAGGAGACACGGGCCCAAGGCACCGGGGAGCTGTTTTTT. Encoded protein: CASSQKETRAQGTGELFF. V gene TRBV4-3 combines with J gene TRBJ2-2; D is unclear. With 2 bases removed from V and 4 bases from J, the gap between germline ends came to 20 bases. Germline CDR1 is LGHNA and CDR2 is YSLEER. The CDR3 loop spans 18 amino acids.

The chain is built from TRBV13 and TRBJ1-2; 7 nucleotides align to TRBD1. The V segment lost 0 bases and the J segment 2 bases; nucleotides outside the gene matches: 6. CDR1 is PRHDT, CDR2 FYEKMQ, per germline (reference sequence). There are 16 residues in the CDR3. The CDR3 protein is CASSLGGSTGNYGYTF. CDR3 nucleotide sequence: TGTGCCAGCAGCTTAGGTGGATCGACAGGGAACTATGGCTACACCTTC.

This clone came up a few times. This chain joins TRBV18 and TRBJ2-1; TRBD1 is a possible D gene (5 bases). Per the germline V gene, CDR1 is KGHSH and CDR2 is LQKENI. The V end lost 1 base, the J end lost 4 bases, and 11 bases lay between the germline ends. This CDR3 has 15 residues. The CDR3 protein is CASSPQGKVYNEQFF. Here the CDR3 DNA reads TGTGCCAGCTCACCACAGGGGAAAGTTTACAATGAGCAGTTCTTC.

The CDR3 DNA sequence: TGTGCCACTCAACAGGGAGGATGGACGAATGAGCAGTTCTTC. Amino acid sequence: CATQQGGWTNEQFF. V gene TRBV6-5 combines with J gene TRBJ2-1, with D perhaps TRBD1 or TRBD2 (6 bases each). Germline loops: CDR1 MNHEY, CDR2 SVGAGI. Trimming removed 10 bases at V and 7 bases at J, with 20 bases between. This CDR3 comprises 14 residues.

This clone appeared a few times. This chain connects TRBV6-1 to TRBJ1-2; no definite D call. V was shortened by 6 bases and J by 6 bases, with 17 bases between the two germline ends. The germline CDR1 and CDR2 sequences are MNHNS and SASEGT. The CDR3 extends over 14 amino acids. The CDR3 coding sequence is TGTGCCAGCAGCACCAAAGGAACAGTGAATGGCTACACCTTC. Protein product: CASSTKGTVNGYTF.

The genes are TRBV6-5 and TRBJ1-1; TRBD1 might be the D (5 bases). Looked up from germline, CDR1 is MNHEY and CDR2 is SVGAGI. This CDR3 region has 14 residues. V was clipped by 1 base and J by 4 bases, with 10 bases between them. This CDR3 is CASSYYRGGTEAFF. Here the CDR3 DNA reads TGTGCCAGCAGTTACTATCGGGGCGGCACTGAAGCTTTCTTT.

This clone was seen only a few times. Other nucleotide sequences in the sample specify the same CDR3. V and J are TRBV7-2 and TRBJ2-5, with unresolved D. Trimming took off 0 bases at V and 1 base at J, with 3 bases between the two ends. Per the germline V gene, CDR1 is SGHTA and CDR2 is FQGNSA. The length of the CDR3 is 13 residues. The CDR3, as DNA: TGTGCCAGCAGCTTAGCCCTCCAAGAGACCCAGTACTTC. Its translation is CASSLALQETQYF.

This chain connects TRBV18 to TRBJ2-7; the D gene is possibly TRBD1 (5 bases). In germline, CDR1 is KGHSH, CDR2 LQKENI. This CDR3 is 14 amino acids long. V was shortened by 1 base and J by 4 bases, with 11 bases between the two germline ends. The CDR3 sequence: CASSPQGAGYEQYV. The CDR3 DNA reads as TGTGCCAGCTCACCACAAGGGGCTGGATACGAGCAGTACGTC.

The table lists this clone with a few counts. The chain has TRBV7-9 and TRBJ2-5, with D unclear. Trimming removed 2 bases from V and 6 bases from J, with 10 bases in between. Germline V gene data show CDR1 as SEHNR and CDR2 as FQNEAQ (reference sequence). The CDR3 has 13 amino acids. The CDR3 is CASSLSPPKTQYF. The DNA for the CDR3 is TGTGCCAGCAGCTTATCACCCCCCAAGACCCAGTACTTC. Full variable domain (missing parts from reference TRBV7-9 and TRBJ2-5): DTGVSQNPRHKITKRGQNVTFRCDPISEHNRLYWYRQTLGQGPEFLTYFQNEAQLEKSRLLSDRFSAERPKGSFSTLEIQRTEQGDSAMYLCASSLSPPKTQYFGPGTRLLVL.

The J gene is TRBJ1-2, the V gene TRBV14; no clear D. Trimming left V 1 base short and J 8 bases short, with 11 bases between. Germline CDR1 is SGHDN and CDR2 is FVKESK. This CDR3 comprises 13 residues. The CDR3 spells CASSQGVGIGYTF. The CDR3 DNA reads TGTGCCAGCAGCCAAGGGGTGGGAATCGGCTACACCTTC. Variable domain in full (rest from reference TRBV14 and TRBJ1-2): EAGVTQFPSHSVIEKGQTVTLRCDPISGHDNLYWYRRVMGKEIKFLLHFVKESKQDESGMPNNRFLAERTGGTYSTLKVQPAELEDSGVYFCASSQGVGIGYTFGSGTRLTVV.

This clone was detected a few times. This chain's CDR3 is CASPRGGQANTGELFF. CDR3 nucleotide sequence: TGTGCCAGTCCCCGGGGGGGGCAGGCGAACACCGGGGAGCTGTTTTTT. This chain links TRBV7-2 with TRBJ2-2; 8 bases map to TRBD2. The CDR3 consists of 16 residues. Germline lookup yields CDR1 SGHTA and CDR2 FQGNSA. V shed 9 bases, J shed 0 bases, and the junction held 9 bases outside the gene matches. The variable domain in full, completed from reference TRBV7-2 and TRBJ2-2, reads GAGVSQSPSNKVTEKGKDVELRCDPISGHTALYWYRQSLGQGLEFLIYFQGNSAPDKSGLPSDRFSAERTGGSVSTLTIQRTQQEDSAVYLCASPRGGQANTGELFFGEGSRLTVL.

V is TRBV23-1 and J is TRBJ2-5; 8 bases are shared with TRBD1. TRBV23-1 is marked as an open reading frame, function uncertain. This CDR3 is built from 18 residues. Losses at the gene ends were 4 bases for V and 1 base for J; bases not matched to a gene: 14. The CDR3 here is CASSPTPRQGIFQETQYF. The CDR3 nucleotides read TGCGCCAGCAGTCCGACGCCAAGACAGGGGATATTCCAAGAGACCCAGTACTTC.

The J gene is TRBJ2-5, the V gene TRBV19; weak D call: TRBD1 (6 bases). CDR3 length: 13 residues. V was shortened by 7 bases and J by 2 bases, with 11 bases between the two germline ends. The germline V gene has CDR1 LNHDA and CDR2 SQIVND (reference sequence). CDR3 protein: CASTGATQETQYF. The DNA of the CDR3 is TGTGCCAGTACAGGGGCCACTCAAGAGACCCAGTACTTC.

The chain is built from TRBV28 and TRBJ2-4, with TRBD1 as a possible D gene (6 bases). CDR1 and CDR2 from the germline V gene are MDHEN and SYDVKM. Trimming stripped 7 bases from V and 6 bases from J, with 19 bases between. The CDR3 is 15 amino acids. CDR3 DNA: TGTGCCAGCACCTTAGGGGGTAGCCAGGCAAACATTCAGTACTTC. Translated: CASTLGGSQANIQYF.

The chain uses TRBV7-8 and TRBJ1-1; D not resolved. Germline V gene lookup returns CDR1 SGHVS and CDR2 FQNEAQ. Between the trimmed V and J ends, which lost 1 base and 8 bases, there was a span of 11 bases. CDR3 length: 13 residues. In nucleotides, the CDR3 is TGTGCCAGCAGCTTAGGGTACAGCGGGGAAGCTTTCTTT. It translates to CASSLGYSGEAFF.

V is TRBV2 and J is TRBJ2-7; TRBD2 might be the D (5 bases). The V gene's germline CDR1 is SNHLY and CDR2 FYNNEI. Trimming removed 7 bases at V and 2 bases at J, with 24 bases between. The CDR3 is 17 residues long. The CDR3 DNA reads as TGTGCCAGCATTACGTCGGTGATAGCGTCAAAGCCCTACGAGCAGTACTTC. Translating gives CASITSVIASKPYEQYF.

This clone was picked up a small number of times. This chain connects TRBV7-2 to TRBJ1-6, with D unclear. Deletions cut 6 bases from V and 7 bases from J, with 10 bases between. Germline CDR1 and CDR2: SGHTA and FQGNSA. This CDR3 is 13 amino acids long. CDR3 sequence: CASRPERNSPLHF. The CDR3 nucleotides read TGTGCCAGCAGACCCGAAAGGAATTCACCCCTCCACTTT.

The chain combines TRBV9 with TRBJ1-2; D unclear. This CDR3 is 13 amino acids long. V lost 4 bases and J lost 2, with 9 bases in between. CDR1 is SGDLS, CDR2 YYNGEE, per germline. Here the CDR3 reads CASSPGRNYGYTF. Here the CDR3 DNA reads TGTGCCAGCAGCCCCGGAAGAAACTATGGCTACACCTTC.

In this sample, this clone turned up a few times. The CDR3 coding sequence is TGCAGCGTTGAAGATGGCGAGCAGTACTTC. This gives the protein CSVEDGEQYF. The chain uses TRBV29-1 and TRBJ2-7; D is undetermined. This CDR3 is built from 10 residues. Germline CDR1 SQVTM, CDR2 ANQGSEA. V lost 0 bases and J 6 bases, leaving 3 bases between the germline ends.

In nucleotides, the CDR3 is TGCGCCAGCAGCTCATTGACTAGCGGGAGGGGGAGCTCCTACAATGAGCAGTTCTTC. This codes for CASSSLTSGRGSSYNEQFF. V usage is TRBV5-1 and J usage is TRBJ2-1; 14 positions agree with TRBD2. V was clipped by 3 bases and J by 0 bases; unmatched bases: 8. Germline loops: CDR1 SGHRS, CDR2 YFSETQ. CDR3 length equals 19 residues.

The rearrangement links TRBV9 to TRBJ1-2; D is ambiguous. CDR1 is SGDLS, CDR2 YYNGEE, per germline. V lost 0 bases and J lost 6, with 9 bases in between. This CDR3 spans 13 amino acids. The CDR3 DNA follows: TGTGCCAGCAGCGTAGTGGATACGGATGGCTACACCTTC. Its translation is CASSVVDTDGYTF.

This chain uses TRBV15 with TRBJ1-5; D gene ambiguous. This CDR3 contains 14 residues. CDR1 and CDR2 (germline): LNHNV, YYDKDF (reference sequence). Trimming cost V 8 bases and J 3 bases, with 14 bases left between them. The CDR3 sequence: CATRKGQNNQPQHF. The CDR3 bases are TGTGCCACCCGGAAGGGCCAGAACAATCAGCCCCAGCATTTT.

This clone has more than one count but fewer than ten. V is TRBV18 and J is TRBJ2-3; a weak D match, TRBD2 (6 bases). Germline assignment: CDR1 KGHSH and CDR2 LQKENI. The CDR3 runs to 13 residues. Trimming pared 0 bases from V and 6 bases from J, leaving 7 bases between. The CDR3 is CASSPPGGDTQYF. The CDR3 coding sequence is TGTGCCAGCTCACCACCAGGAGGGGATACGCAGTATTTT.